Listed below are T cell receptor beta chains from one sample, sequenced in a study of blood T cell repertoires in COVID-19. Repertoires were generated with immunoSEQ multiplex PCR, while TCRdb's copy carries only in-frame clones and drops some. The sample consists of 250,000 to 300,000 clones, approximately 81% of them appearing once. The sequenced sample consisted of peripheral blood. All receptors derive from a woman aged 55 to 70 with active or convalescent COVID-19. The CDR3 runs from the conserved cysteine through the conserved F or W. The D gene is left open where the match is weak. For some rows the clone size is stated as once, few or many, or as a class when expanded; others skip it.

J | V | length | D | size | CDR3 | DNA
TRBJ1-2 | TRBV10-3 | 15 | TRBD1 | - | CAISEPGQGSSGYTF | TGTGCCATCAGTGAACCCGGACAGGGGTCCTCTGGCTACACCTTC
TRBJ2-5 | TRBV7-9 | 17 | TRBD2 | - | CASSLLTSGGAQETQYF | TGTGCCAGCAGCTTACTAACTAGCGGGGGGGCGCAAGAGACCCAGTACTTC
TRBJ1-2 | TRBV4-1 | 14 | - | - | CASSQYHRDYGYTF | TGCGCCAGCAGCCAATATCACAGGGACTATGGCTACACCTTC
TRBJ2-1 | TRBV7-9 | 13 | - | - | CATEGHLYNEQFF | TGTGCCACCGAGGGACACCTCTACAATGAGCAGTTCTTC
TRBJ2-1 | TRBV5-6 | 15 | TRBD1 | few | CASSLKTGAYNEQFF | TGTGCCAGCAGCTTGAAGACAGGGGCCTACAATGAGCAGTTCTTC
TRBJ2-5 | TRBV11-3 | 16 | TRBD1 | - | CASSPRGKEGRETQYF | TGTGCCAGCAGCCCCAGGGGGAAGGAAGGTCGGGAGACCCAGTACTTC
TRBJ2-5 | TRBV7-9 | 17 | TRBD2 | few | CASSLVVTSGDGETQYF | TGTGCCAGCAGCTTAGTGGTTACTAGCGGGGATGGGGAGACCCAGTACTTC
TRBJ1-5 | TRBV20-1 | 13 | - | - | CSASFRGNQPQHF | TGCAGTGCTAGTTTCAGGGGCAATCAGCCCCAGCATTTT
TRBJ2-2 | TRBV11-3 | 14 | - | - | CASSNRVTTGELFF | TGTGCCAGCAGCAACAGGGTTACCACCGGGGAGCTGTTTTTT
TRBJ1-4 | TRBV29-1 | 11 | - | few | CSVEVRGRLFF | TGCAGCGTTGAAGTCCGCGGTCGACTGTTTTTT
TRBJ2-1 | TRBV10-3 | 13 | TRBD1 | - | CAIVDRVYNEQFF | TGTGCCATCGTTGACAGGGTCTACAATGAGCAGTTCTTC
TRBJ1-1 | TRBV7-9 | 13 | - | - | CASSPDTFTEAFF | TGTGCCAGCAGCCCCGACACTTTCACTGAAGCTTTCTTT
TRBJ2-3 | TRBV18 | 15 | TRBD1 | - | CASSPTGSGTDTQYF | TGTGCCAGCTCACCGACAGGGTCGGGCACAGATACGCAGTATTTT
TRBJ1-5 | TRBV19 | 15 | TRBD1 | few | CASTSTGPMNQPQHF | TGTGCCAGTACCTCGACAGGGCCCATGAATCAGCCCCAGCATTTT
TRBJ1-2 | TRBV12-3/TRBV12-4 | 11 | - | - | CASSRSDGYTF | TGTGCCAGCAGCCGTTCGGATGGCTACACCTTC
TRBJ2-2 | TRBV30 | 16 | TRBD2 | many | CAWVPGLASNTGELFF | TGTGCCTGGGTCCCGGGACTAGCATCGAACACCGGGGAGCTGTTTTTT
TRBJ2-2 | TRBV9 | 16 | - | - | CASSVGRGSGTGELFF | TGTGCCAGCAGCGTAGGGCGGGGTTCGGGGACCGGGGAGCTGTTTTTT
TRBJ1-5 | TRBV18 | 16 | TRBD1 | once | CASSPLVAGGGQPQHF | TGTGCCAGCTCACCCTTGGTAGCAGGGGGCGGACAGCCCCAGCATTTT
TRBJ2-7 | TRBV12-3/TRBV12-4 | 11 | - | - | CASSSGPGEYF | TGTGCCAGCAGTTCGGGACCAGGGGAGTACTTC
TRBJ2-1 | TRBV2 | 16 | TRBD2 | - | CASPGTSGVSYNEQFF | TGTGCCAGCCCAGGGACTAGCGGGGTTTCCTACAATGAGCAGTTCTTC
TRBJ1-3 | TRBV6-5 | 12 | TRBD1 | - | CASTWTGAEIYF | TGTGCCAGCACCTGGACAGGGGCCGAAATATATTTT
TRBJ1-4 | TRBV20-1 | 13 | - | - | CSASPSQLEKLFF | TGCAGTGCTAGTCCTTCTCAACTTGAAAAACTGTTTTTT
TRBJ2-3 | TRBV19 | 17 | TRBD2 | - | CASSIGSGGSSTDTQYF | TGTGCCAGTAGTATAGGTAGCGGGGGGTCTAGCACAGATACGCAGTATTTT
TRBJ1-3 | TRBV13 | 14 | - | - | CASSQGQWGNTIYF | TGTGCCAGCAGCCAAGGACAGTGGGGAAACACCATATATTTT
TRBJ2-7 | TRBV5-1 | 14 | TRBD1 | - | CASSARGREDEQYF | TGCGCCAGCAGCGCCAGGGGGCGCGAAGACGAGCAGTACTTC
TRBJ2-6 | TRBV29-1 | 14 | - | - | CSVEDNSGANVLTF | TGCAGCGTCGAGGACAACTCTGGGGCCAACGTCCTGACTTTC
TRBJ1-4 | TRBV7-2 | 16 | - | - | CASSLDSSRAVEKLFF | TGTGCCAGCAGCTTAGATTCGAGCAGGGCGGTTGAAAAACTGTTTTTT
TRBJ2-2 | TRBV19 | 14 | - | - | CASSMGQGPGELFF | TGTGCCAGTAGTATGGGACAAGGTCCAGGGGAGCTGTTTTTT
TRBJ1-5 | TRBV30 | 15 | - | - | CAWSEGAHSNQPQHF | TGTGCCTGGAGTGAAGGGGCCCATAGCAATCAGCCCCAGCATTTT
TRBJ2-7 | TRBV6-2/TRBV6-3 | 13 | - | - | CASSYLRAQEQYF | TGTGCCAGCAGTTACTTGCGGGCTCAAGAGCAGTACTTC
TRBJ1-6 | TRBV15 | 16 | - | - | CATSRAGGTHNSPLHF | TGTGCCACCAGCAGGGCGGGCGGTACGCATAATTCACCCCTCCACTTT
TRBJ1-2 | TRBV10-3 | 13 | TRBD1 | - | CAMSGTGGDGYTF | TGTGCCATGTCCGGGACAGGGGGGGATGGCTACACCTTC
TRBJ2-1 | TRBV10-3 | 17 | TRBD1 | - | CAIRDVRQGITYNEQFF | TGTGCCATCAGGGATGTAAGACAGGGGATAACCTACAATGAGCAGTTCTTC
TRBJ2-3 | TRBV4-1 | 16 | TRBD1 | many | CASSRGTGVSADTQYF | TGCGCCAGCAGCCGCGGGACAGGGGTTAGCGCAGATACGCAGTATTTT
TRBJ2-3 | TRBV14 | 16 | - | once | CASSQGVVFSTDTQYF | TGTGCCAGCAGCCAAGGCGTTGTATTTTCCACAGATACGCAGTATTTT
TRBJ2-3 | TRBV3-1/TRBV3-2 | 17 | TRBD2 | - | CASSQEKRSPGGDTQYF | TGTGCCAGCAGCCAAGAGAAACGGAGCCCGGGGGGAGATACGCAGTATTTT
TRBJ2-3 | TRBV4-3 | 18 | TRBD2 | - | CASSQGTSGGAGTDTQYF | TGCGCCAGCAGCCAAGGGACTAGCGGGGGGGCCGGCACAGATACGCAGTATTTT
TRBJ1-4 | TRBV5-5 | 15 | - | - | CASSLLQGPDEKLFF | TGTGCCAGCAGCTTGTTGCAGGGGCCCGATGAAAAACTGTTTTTT
TRBJ1-5 | TRBV5-5 | 15 | - | - | CASSRLTDSNQPQHF | TGTGCCAGCAGCCGACTGACAGATAGCAATCAGCCCCAGCATTTT
TRBJ1-5 | TRBV2 | 13 | - | - | CASSRGNNQPQHF | TGTGCCAGCAGCCGGGGGAACAATCAGCCCCAGCATTTT
TRBJ2-5 | TRBV2 | 11 | TRBD1 | - | CAGQVEETQYF | TGTGCCGGACAGGTCGAAGAGACCCAGTACTTC
TRBJ1-4 | TRBV7-6 | 15 | - | - | CASSIGGRNNEKLFF | TGTGCCAGCAGCATCGGGGGACGGAATAATGAAAAACTGTTTTTT
TRBJ2-3 | TRBV7-9 | 16 | TRBD1 | once | CASSKTTGGMTDTQYF | TGTGCCAGCAGCAAGACGACAGGGGGCATGACAGATACGCAGTATTTT
TRBJ2-7 | TRBV9 | 16 | TRBD2 | - | CASSVDPTSGAYEQYF | TGTGCCAGCAGCGTAGATCCAACTAGCGGGGCCTACGAGCAGTACTTC
TRBJ2-7 | TRBV4-3 | 16 | TRBD1 | few | CASSQGGQGASYEQYF | TGCGCCAGCAGCCAGGGGGGACAGGGGGCGAGTTACGAGCAGTACTTC
TRBJ2-7 | TRBV6-5 | 16 | - | - | CASSYSRVLGSYEQYF | TGTGCCAGCAGTTACTCGCGGGTATTGGGGAGCTACGAGCAGTACTTC
TRBJ2-3 | TRBV4-1 | 15 | - | once | CATAFSGSYTDTQYF | TGCGCAACTGCATTTAGCGGCTCCTACACAGATACGCAGTATTTT
TRBJ1-5 | TRBV6-5 | 15 | - | - | CASTPGRAGNQPQHF | TGTGCCAGCACCCCCGGCAGGGCGGGCAATCAGCCCCAGCATTTT
TRBJ2-1 | TRBV6-5 | 12 | - | - | CASSYSGAEQFF | TGTGCCAGCAGTTACTCGGGGGCTGAGCAGTTCTTC
TRBJ1-3 | TRBV5-1 | 15 | TRBD1 | - | CASSPQGITGNTIYF | TGCGCCAGCAGCCCACAGGGGATTACTGGAAACACCATATATTTT
TRBJ1-6 | TRBV27 | 16 | TRBD1 | - | CASRPGTGLYNSPLHF | TGTGCCAGCAGACCGGGGACAGGGCTCTATAATTCACCCCTCCACTTT
TRBJ1-2 | TRBV28 | 15 | - | - | CASEAPLGANYGYTF | TGTGCCAGCGAGGCCCCACTGGGAGCTAACTATGGCTACACCTTC
TRBJ2-5 | TRBV9 | 15 | - | - | CASSVEWGPAETQYF | TGTGCCAGCAGCGTAGAGTGGGGGCCGGCGGAGACCCAGTACTTC
TRBJ1-3 | TRBV6-1 | 16 | - | - | CASSEGPGLSGNTIYF | TGTGCCAGCAGTGAAGGTCCCGGACTCTCTGGAAACACCATATATTTT
TRBJ1-1 | TRBV18 | 12 | - | - | CASSSRDTEAFF | TGTGCCAGCTCCTCGAGGGACACTGAAGCTTTCTTT
TRBJ1-6 | TRBV7-9 | 15 | - | few | CASSQRGGGNSPLHF | TGTGCCAGCAGCCAGCGCGGGGGTGGTAATTCACCCCTCCACTTT